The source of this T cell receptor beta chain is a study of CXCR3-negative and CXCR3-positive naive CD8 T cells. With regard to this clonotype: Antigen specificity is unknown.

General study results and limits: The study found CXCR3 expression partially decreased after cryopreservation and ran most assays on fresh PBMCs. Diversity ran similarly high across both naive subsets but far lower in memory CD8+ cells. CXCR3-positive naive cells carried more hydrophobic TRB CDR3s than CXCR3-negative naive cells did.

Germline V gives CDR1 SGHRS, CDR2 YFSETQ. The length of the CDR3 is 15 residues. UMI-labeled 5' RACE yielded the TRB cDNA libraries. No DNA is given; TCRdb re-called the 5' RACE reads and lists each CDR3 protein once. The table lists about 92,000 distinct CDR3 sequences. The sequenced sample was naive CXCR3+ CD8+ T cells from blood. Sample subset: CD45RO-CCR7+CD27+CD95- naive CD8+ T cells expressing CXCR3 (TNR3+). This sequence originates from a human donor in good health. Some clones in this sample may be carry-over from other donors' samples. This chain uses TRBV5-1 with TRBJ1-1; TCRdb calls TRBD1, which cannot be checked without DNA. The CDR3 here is CASSPWTGGETEAFF.